This T cell receptor (beta chain) was identified during a study of blood T cell repertoires in COVID-19. Sequencing was performed with immunoSEQ multiplex PCR; in TCRdb, only in-frame clones are kept and a portion is missing. This table has approximately 240,000 clones, 83% appearing once. The germline gives CDR1 SGDLS, CDR2 YYNGEE. With 4 bases removed from V and 5 bases from J, the gap between germline ends came to 16 bases. The length of the CDR3 is 16 residues. The chain links TRBV9 to TRBJ1-6, with D perhaps matching TRBD1 (5 bases). The sequence came from a human donor in a cohort sampled during active COVID-19. Specimen: peripheral blood. CDR3 coding DNA: TGTGCCAGCAGCCAGAATAGTGGGGGGAATAATTCACCCCTCCACTTT. Residues: CASSQNSGGNNSPLHF.